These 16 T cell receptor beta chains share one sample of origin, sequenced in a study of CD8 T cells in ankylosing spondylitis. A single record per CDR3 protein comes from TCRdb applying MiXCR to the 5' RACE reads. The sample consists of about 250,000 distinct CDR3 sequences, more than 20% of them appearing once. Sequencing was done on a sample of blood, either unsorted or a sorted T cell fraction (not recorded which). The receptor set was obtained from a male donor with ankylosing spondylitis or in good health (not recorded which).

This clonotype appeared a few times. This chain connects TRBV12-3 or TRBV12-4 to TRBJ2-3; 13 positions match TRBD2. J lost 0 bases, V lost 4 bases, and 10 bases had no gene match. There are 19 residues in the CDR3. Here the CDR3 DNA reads TGTGCCAGCAGTTCATTACTAGCGGGGGGGCGGTCTAGCACAGATACGCAGTATTTT. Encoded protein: CASSSLLAGGRSSTDTQYF.

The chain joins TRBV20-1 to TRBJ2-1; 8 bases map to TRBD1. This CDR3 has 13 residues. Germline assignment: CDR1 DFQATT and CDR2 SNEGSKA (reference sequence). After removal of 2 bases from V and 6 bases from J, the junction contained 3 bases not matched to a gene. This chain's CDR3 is CSARSTGVNEQFF. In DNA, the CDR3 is TGCAGTGCTAGATCGACAGGGGTCAATGAGCAGTTCTTC.

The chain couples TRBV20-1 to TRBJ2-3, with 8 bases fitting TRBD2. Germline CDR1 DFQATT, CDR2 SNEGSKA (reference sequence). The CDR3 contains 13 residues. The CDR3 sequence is CSAIAGHTDTQYF. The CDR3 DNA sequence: TGCAGCGCCATAGCGGGGCACACAGATACGCAGTATTTT.

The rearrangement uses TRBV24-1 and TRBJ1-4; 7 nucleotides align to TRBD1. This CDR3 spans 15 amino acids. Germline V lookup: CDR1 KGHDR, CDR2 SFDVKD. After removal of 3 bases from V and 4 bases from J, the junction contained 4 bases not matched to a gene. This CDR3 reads CATSDPRQGNEKLFF. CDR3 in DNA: TGTGCCACCAGTGATCCACGACAGGGTAATGAAAAACTGTTTTTT.

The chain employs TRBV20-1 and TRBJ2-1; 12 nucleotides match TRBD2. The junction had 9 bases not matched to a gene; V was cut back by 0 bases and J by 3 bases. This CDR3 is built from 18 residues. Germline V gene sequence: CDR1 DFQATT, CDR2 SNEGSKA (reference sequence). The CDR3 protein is CSARDPTSGGYYYNEQFF. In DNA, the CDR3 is TGCAGTGCTAGAGATCCCACTAGCGGGGGGTACTACTACAATGAGCAGTTCTTC.

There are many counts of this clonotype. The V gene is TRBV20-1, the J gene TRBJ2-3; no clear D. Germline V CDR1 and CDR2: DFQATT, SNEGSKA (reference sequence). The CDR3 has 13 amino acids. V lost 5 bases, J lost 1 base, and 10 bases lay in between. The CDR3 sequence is CSAPPPGTDTQYF. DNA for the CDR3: TGCAGTGCTCCGCCGCCGGGCACAGATACGCAGTATTTT.

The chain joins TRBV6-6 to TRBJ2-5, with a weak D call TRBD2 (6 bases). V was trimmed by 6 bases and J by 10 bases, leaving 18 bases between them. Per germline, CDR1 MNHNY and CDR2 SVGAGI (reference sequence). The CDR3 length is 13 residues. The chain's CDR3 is CASSSMSGEIQYF. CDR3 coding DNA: TGTGCCAGCAGCTCCATGTCGGGGGAAATCCAGTACTTC.

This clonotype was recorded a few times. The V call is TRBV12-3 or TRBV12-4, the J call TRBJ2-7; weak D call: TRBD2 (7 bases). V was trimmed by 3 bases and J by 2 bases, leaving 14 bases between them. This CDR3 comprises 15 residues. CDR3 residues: CASSFRGAYTYEQYF. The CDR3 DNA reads TGTGCCAGCAGTTTTCGGGGGGCGTACACCTACGAGCAGTACTTC.

CDR3 residues: CASRPTSGGWNEQFF. Written as DNA, the CDR3 is TGCGCCAGCAGGCCAACTAGCGGGGGTTGGAATGAGCAGTTCTTC. This sequence joins TRBV10-2 and TRBJ2-1; 11 bases match TRBD2. This CDR3 is 15 amino acids long. J was trimmed by 7 bases and V by 6 bases; bases with no gene match: 8. Germline assignment: CDR1 WSHSY and CDR2 SAAADI.

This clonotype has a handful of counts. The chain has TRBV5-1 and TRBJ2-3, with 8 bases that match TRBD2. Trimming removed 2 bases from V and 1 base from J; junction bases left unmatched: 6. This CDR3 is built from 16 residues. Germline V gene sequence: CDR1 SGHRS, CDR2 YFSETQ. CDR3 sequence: CASSFHGLAGTDTQYF. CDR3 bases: TGCGCCAGCAGCTTCCATGGACTAGCCGGCACAGATACGCAGTATTTT.

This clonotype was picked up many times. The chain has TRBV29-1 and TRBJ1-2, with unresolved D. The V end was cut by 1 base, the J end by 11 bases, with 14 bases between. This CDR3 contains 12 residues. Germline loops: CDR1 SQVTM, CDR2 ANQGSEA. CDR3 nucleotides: TGCAGCGTTGAAGGACCGCAAATATTTTACACCTTC. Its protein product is CSVEGPQIFYTF. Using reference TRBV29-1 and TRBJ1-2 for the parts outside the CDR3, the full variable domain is SAVISQKPSRDICQRGTSLTIQCQVDSQVTMMFWYRQQPGQSLTLIATANQGSEATYESGFVIDKFPISRPNLTFSTLTVSNMSPEDSSIYLCSVEGPQIFYTFGSGTRLTVV.

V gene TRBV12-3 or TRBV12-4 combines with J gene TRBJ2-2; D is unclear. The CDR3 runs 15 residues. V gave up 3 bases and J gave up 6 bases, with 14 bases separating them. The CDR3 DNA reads TGTGCCAGCAGTTTTGGGTGGACGGGCGCCGGGGAGCTGTTTTTT. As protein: CASSFGWTGAGELFF.

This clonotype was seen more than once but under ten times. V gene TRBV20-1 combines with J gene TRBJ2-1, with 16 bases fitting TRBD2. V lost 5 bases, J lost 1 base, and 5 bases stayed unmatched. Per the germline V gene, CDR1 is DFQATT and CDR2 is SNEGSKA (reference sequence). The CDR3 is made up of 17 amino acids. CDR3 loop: CSAGTSGGAGSYNEQFF. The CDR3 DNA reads TGCAGTGCTGGGACTAGCGGGGGGGCCGGGTCCTACAATGAGCAGTTCTTC.

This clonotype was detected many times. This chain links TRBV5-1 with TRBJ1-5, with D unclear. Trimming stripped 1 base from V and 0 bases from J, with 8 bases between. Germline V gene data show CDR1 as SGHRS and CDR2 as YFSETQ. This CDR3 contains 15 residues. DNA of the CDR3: TGCGCCAGCAGCTTGTGGGGTTCTAGCAATCAGCCCCAGCATTTT. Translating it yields CASSLWGSSNQPQHF.

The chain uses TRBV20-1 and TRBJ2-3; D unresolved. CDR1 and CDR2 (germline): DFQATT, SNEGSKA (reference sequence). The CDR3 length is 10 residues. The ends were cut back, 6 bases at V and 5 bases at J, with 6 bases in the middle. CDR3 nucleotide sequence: TGCAGTGCCTCTCAAGATACGCAGTATTTT. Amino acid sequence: CSASQDTQYF.

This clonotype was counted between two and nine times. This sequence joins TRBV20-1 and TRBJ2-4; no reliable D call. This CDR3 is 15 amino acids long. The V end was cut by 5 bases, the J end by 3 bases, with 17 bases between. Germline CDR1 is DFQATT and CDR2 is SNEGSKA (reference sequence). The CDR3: CSALGSRQSKNIQYF. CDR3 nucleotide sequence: TGCAGTGCTCTTGGGTCGAGGCAGAGCAAAAACATTCAGTACTTC.